This T cell receptor beta chain was sequenced in a study of blood T cell repertoires in COVID-19. Looking at the study overall: Nucleic acid was either cDNA or gDNA, and it came from T cells, B-cell-depleted T cells, or PBMCs.

The repertoire was sequenced with immunoSEQ multiplex PCR; TCRdb's copy has only in-frame clones and lacks some. The sample has over 50,000 clones; about 78% are singletons. The V and J ends lost 3 bases and 2 bases, in that order; junction bases with no gene match: 8. The length of the CDR3 is 16 residues. CDR1 is SGHNT, CDR2 YYREEE, per germline (reference sequence). The receptor's source is a man older than 75 with active or convalescent COVID-19. The gene calls are TRBV5-4 and TRBJ2-1; 7 nucleotides agree with TRBD1. Sequencing was performed on peripheral blood. CDR3 sequence (DNA): TGTGCCAGCAGCTCGCCCGTCGGACAGGCCTACAATGAGCAGTTCTTC. This codes for CASSSPVGQAYNEQFF.